This paragraph covers one T cell receptor beta chain sequence. The data were produced by immunoSEQ multiplex PCR, yet TCRdb's version contains in-frame clones alone and is incomplete. The sample consists of about 420,000 clones, about 87% of them appearing once. Seattle researchers signed up patients amid active infection and tracked them longitudinally. This CDR3 has 14 residues. The V gene's germline CDR1 is SGHRS and CDR2 YFSETQ. Trimming stripped 0 bases from V and 4 bases from J, with 10 bases between. This sample is part of a study of blood T cell repertoires in COVID-19. On the study more broadly: Sample material is recorded as cDNA or gDNA derived from T cells, B-cell-depleted T cells, or PBMCs.

The sequence was obtained from a man aged 18 to 29 with COVID-19, enrolled during active disease. Sequenced material: peripheral blood. The chain carries TRBV5-1 and TRBJ1-2; D unresolved. DNA of the CDR3: TGCGCCAGCAGCTTGGACGGGTCGCCCTATGGCTACACCTTC. This gives the protein CASSLDGSPYGYTF.